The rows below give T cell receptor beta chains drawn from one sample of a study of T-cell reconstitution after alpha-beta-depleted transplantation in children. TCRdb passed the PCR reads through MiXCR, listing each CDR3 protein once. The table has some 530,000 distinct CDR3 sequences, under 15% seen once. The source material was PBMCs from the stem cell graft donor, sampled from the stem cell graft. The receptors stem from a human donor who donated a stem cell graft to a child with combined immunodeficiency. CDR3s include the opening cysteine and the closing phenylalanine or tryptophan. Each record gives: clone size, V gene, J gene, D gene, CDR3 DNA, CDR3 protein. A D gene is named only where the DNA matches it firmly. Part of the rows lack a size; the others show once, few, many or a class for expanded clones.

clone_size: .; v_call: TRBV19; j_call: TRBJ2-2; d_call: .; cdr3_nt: TGTGCCAGTAGTATTGCGGGATTCACCGGGGAGCTGTTTTTT; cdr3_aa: CASSIAGFTGELFF
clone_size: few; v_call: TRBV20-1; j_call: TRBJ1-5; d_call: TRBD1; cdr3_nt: TGCAGTGCTAGAGGGAACCGGGACAGGGGACAGCCCCAGCATTTT; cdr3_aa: CSARGNRDRGQPQHF
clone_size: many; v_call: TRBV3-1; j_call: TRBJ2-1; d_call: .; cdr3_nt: TGTGCCAGCAGCCAGGTAGTGGCAGCTAGCTCCTACAATGAGCAGTTCTTC; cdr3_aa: CASSQVVAASSYNEQFF
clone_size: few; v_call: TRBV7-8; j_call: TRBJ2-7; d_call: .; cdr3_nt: TGTGCCAGCAGCCTATGGGGCGAGCAGTACTTC; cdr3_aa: CASSLWGEQYF
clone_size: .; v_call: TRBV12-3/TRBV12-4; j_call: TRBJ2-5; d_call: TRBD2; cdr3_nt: TGTGCCAGCAGTTTGATCGCTAGCGGGGGGCTCTACTTC; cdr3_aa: CASSLIASGGLYF
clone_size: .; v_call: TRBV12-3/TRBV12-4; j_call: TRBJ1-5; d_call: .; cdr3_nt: TGTGCCAGCAGTTTCACAGGGTATAGCAATCAGCCCCAGCATTTT; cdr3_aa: CASSFTGYSNQPQHF
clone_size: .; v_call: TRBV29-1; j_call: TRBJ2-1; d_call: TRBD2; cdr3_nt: TGCAGCGTTGAAAAGTCAGCGGGAGGCCTCTACAATGAGCAGTTCTTC; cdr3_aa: CSVEKSAGGLYNEQFF
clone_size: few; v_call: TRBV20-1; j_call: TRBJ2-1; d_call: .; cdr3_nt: TGCAGTGCCCGAGAAGGGGCTTACAGCTCCTACAATGAGCAGTTCTTC; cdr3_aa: CSAREGAYSSYNEQFF
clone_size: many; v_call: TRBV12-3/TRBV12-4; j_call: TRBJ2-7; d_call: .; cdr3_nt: TGTGCCAGCAGTTTCCGCAGGCGCTACGAGCAGTACTTC; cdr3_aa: CASSFRRRYEQYF
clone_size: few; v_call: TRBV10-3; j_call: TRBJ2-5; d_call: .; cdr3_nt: TGTGCCATCAGTGGGCTGAGCAATCAAGAGACCCAGTACTTC; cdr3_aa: CAISGLSNQETQYF
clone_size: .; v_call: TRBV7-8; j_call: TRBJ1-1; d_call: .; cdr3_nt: TGTGCCAGCAGCCCAATCGTGGGGAACACTGAAGCTTTCTTT; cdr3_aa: CASSPIVGNTEAFF
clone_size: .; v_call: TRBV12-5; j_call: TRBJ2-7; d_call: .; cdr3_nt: TGTGCTAGTGGTCCCGGGTCGATCTACGAGCAGTACTTC; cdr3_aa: CASGPGSIYEQYF
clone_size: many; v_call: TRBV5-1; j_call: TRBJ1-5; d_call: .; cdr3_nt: TGCGCCAGCAGCGTCCGTCCCGGGTTGTCCCAGCATTTT; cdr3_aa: CASSVRPGLSQHF
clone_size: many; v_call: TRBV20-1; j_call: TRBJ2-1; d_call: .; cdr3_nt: TGCAGTGCTAAAAACAGGCCCCCTGGGAGGGAGCAGTTCTTC; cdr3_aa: CSAKNRPPGREQFF
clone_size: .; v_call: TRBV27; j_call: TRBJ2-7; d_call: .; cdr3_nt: TGTGCCAGCAGGTCGGGGCCCATACCCTACGAGCAGTACTTC; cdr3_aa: CASRSGPIPYEQYF
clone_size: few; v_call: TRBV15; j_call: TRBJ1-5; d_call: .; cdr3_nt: TGTGCCACCAGCAGACAGGGGAATCAGCCCCAGCATTTT; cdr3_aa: CATSRQGNQPQHF
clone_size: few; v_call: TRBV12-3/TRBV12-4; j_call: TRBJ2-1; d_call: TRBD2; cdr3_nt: TGTGCCAGCATTCCTCCGGGACTAGCGGGCCTTTCCTCCTACAATGAGCAGTTCTTC; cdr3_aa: CASIPPGLAGLSSYNEQFF
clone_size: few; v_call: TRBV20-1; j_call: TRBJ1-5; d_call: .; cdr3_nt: TGCAGTGCGGAGGCATCGGGGTGGGGCAATCAGCCCCAGCATTTT; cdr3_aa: CSAEASGWGNQPQHF
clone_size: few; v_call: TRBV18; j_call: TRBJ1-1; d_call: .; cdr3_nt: TGTGCCAGCTCACCACAGGGGCAGGGAGAGGCTGAAGCTTTCTTT; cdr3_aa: CASSPQGQGEAEAFF
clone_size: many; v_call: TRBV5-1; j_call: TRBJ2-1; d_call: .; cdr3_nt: TGCGCCAGCAGCTTGGACCCCCGAGGGGACTACAATGAGCAGTTCTTC; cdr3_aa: CASSLDPRGDYNEQFF
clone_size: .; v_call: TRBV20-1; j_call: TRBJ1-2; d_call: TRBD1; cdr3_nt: TGCAGTGCTAGTGAACAGGGGCCGAGGAACTATGGCTACACCTTC; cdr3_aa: CSASEQGPRNYGYTF
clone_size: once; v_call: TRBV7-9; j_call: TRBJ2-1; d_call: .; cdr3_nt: TGTGCCGGCGGGGAGGTAGATGAGCAGTTCTTC; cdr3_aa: CAGGEVDEQFF
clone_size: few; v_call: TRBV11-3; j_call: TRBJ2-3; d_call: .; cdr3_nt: TGTGCCAGCAGCCAACAGGGCTGGGTAGATACGCAGTATTTT; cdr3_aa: CASSQQGWVDTQYF
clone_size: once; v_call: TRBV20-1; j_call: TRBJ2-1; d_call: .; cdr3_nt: TGCAGTGCTAGGGCCGGAAGCAATGAGCAGTTCTTC; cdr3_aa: CSARAGSNEQFF
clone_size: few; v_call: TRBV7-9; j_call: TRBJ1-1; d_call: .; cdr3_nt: TGTGCCAGCAGCTTATTCGCTGAAGCTTTCTTT; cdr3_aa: CASSLFAEAFF
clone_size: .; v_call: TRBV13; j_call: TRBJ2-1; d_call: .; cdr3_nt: TGTGCCAGCAGCTTAGGCGGGACCGGCGGTAAGCAGTTCTTC; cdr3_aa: CASSLGGTGGKQFF
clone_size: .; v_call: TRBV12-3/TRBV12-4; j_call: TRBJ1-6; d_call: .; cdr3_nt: TGTGCCAGCAGTTTAAGTAGAGTTAATTCGCCCCTCCACTTT; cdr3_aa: CASSLSRVNSPLHF
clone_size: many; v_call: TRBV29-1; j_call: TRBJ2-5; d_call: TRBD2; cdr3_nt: TGCAGCGTTGGGACTAGCGGGAGGCAAGAGACCCAGTACTTC; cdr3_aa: CSVGTSGRQETQYF
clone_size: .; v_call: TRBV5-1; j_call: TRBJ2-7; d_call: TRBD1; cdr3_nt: TGCGCCAGCAGCTTTGGGGACAGGGGTAGCTACGAGCAGTACTTC; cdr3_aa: CASSFGDRGSYEQYF
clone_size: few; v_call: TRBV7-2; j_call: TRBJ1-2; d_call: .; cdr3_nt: TGTGCCAGCAGTTTACAAAACGGACGTCACGGCTACACCTTC; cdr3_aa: CASSLQNGRHGYTF
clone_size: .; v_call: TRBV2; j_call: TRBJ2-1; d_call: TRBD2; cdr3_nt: TGTGCCAGCAGCCGCCCAGCGGGAGGTTACAATGAGCAGTTCTTC; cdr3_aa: CASSRPAGGYNEQFF